The rows below give T cell receptor beta chains drawn from one sample of a study of blood T cell repertoires in COVID-19. The method was immunoSEQ multiplex PCR; TCRdb's version includes in-frame clones alone and lacks a portion of them. The data hold under 300,000 clones, with roughly nine tenths observed a single time. Sequencing was performed on PBMCs or T cells enriched from blood (not recorded which). The receptor set was obtained from a woman aged 18-29 years who had recovered from COVID-19. CDR3s include the opening cysteine and the closing phenylalanine or tryptophan. A D gene is named only where the DNA matches it firmly. A row's size may be missing; if present it is once, few, many or a size class.

d_gene	v_gene	j_gene	abundance	CDR3nt	CDR3aa
TRBD1	TRBV29-1	TRBJ1-2	once	TGCAGCGTTAAAAATACCCGGGACAGGGCTACTGGCTACACCTTC	CSVKNTRDRATGYTF
NA	TRBV27	TRBJ1-1	NA	TGTGCCAGCAGTATATCCCGAGACACTGAAGCTTTCTTT	CASSISRDTEAFF
TRBD1	TRBV5-1	TRBJ2-1	NA	TGCGCCAGCAGCTTGGCCGGACAGGGCTCCGTTGAGCAGTTCTTC	CASSLAGQGSVEQFF
TRBD2	TRBV7-9	TRBJ2-3	NA	TGTGCCAGCAGCCTCGGGACTAGCGGGGGGACGAGCAAGGATACGCAGTATTTT	CASSLGTSGGTSKDTQYF
NA	TRBV6-8	TRBJ1-5	NA	TGTGCCAGCAGTTTAAGGACCCCGGGAGGATTCAATCAGCCCCAGCATTTT	CASSLRTPGGFNQPQHF
NA	TRBV3-1/TRBV3-2	TRBJ1-1	NA	TGTGCCAGCAGCCCACCGGGGGTGAACACTGAAGCTTTCTTT	CASSPPGVNTEAFF
TRBD2	TRBV29-1	TRBJ2-5	NA	TGCAGCGTTCGGCGGGCGGGGGGGCAAGAGACCCAGTACTTC	CSVRRAGGQETQYF
NA	TRBV11-2	TRBJ1-6	few	TGTGCCAGCAGCTTACGTGCGGATTCACCCCTCCACTTT	CASSLRADSPLHF
TRBD2	TRBV13	TRBJ2-3	NA	TGTGCCAGCAGCTTCAGGTTAGCGGGGGGGACAGATACGCAGTATTTT	CASSFRLAGGTDTQYF
TRBD1	TRBV5-5	TRBJ2-6	NA	TGTGCCAGCAGCCCATGGACAGGGCCGTTGCGCCTCTCTGGGGCCAACGTCCTGACTTTC	CASSPWTGPLRLSGANVLTF
NA	TRBV18	TRBJ2-3	NA	TGTGCCAGCTCACCACCGTCAGGGGACGGGACAGATACGCAGTATTTT	CASSPPSGDGTDTQYF
NA	TRBV5-1	TRBJ2-7	NA	TGCGCCAGCAGCTTGTACAACTACGAGCAGTACTTC	CASSLYNYEQYF
TRBD1	TRBV7-3	TRBJ2-1	once	TGTGCCAGCAGCCCCCGGACAGGGGTGGATGAGCAGTTCTTC	CASSPRTGVDEQFF
NA	TRBV5-1	TRBJ1-2	NA	TGCGCCAGCAGCCCAGCGGGGGGGTCCTATGGCTACACCTTC	CASSPAGGSYGYTF
NA	TRBV5-1	TRBJ1-4	NA	TGCGCCAGCAGCCTGGACAGCCCTAATGAAAAACTGTTTTTT	CASSLDSPNEKLFF
NA	TRBV23-1	TRBJ1-2	once	TGCGCCACCAAATCACGGGACATATATGGCTACACCTTC	CATKSRDIYGYTF
NA	TRBV7-9	TRBJ2-3	NA	TGTGCCAGCAGCTTATTGGGGAGGGATACGCAGTATTTT	CASSLLGRDTQYF
TRBD1	TRBV5-1	TRBJ1-6	NA	TGCGCCAGCAGCCGGGACAGGGGTAATTCACCCCTCCACTTT	CASSRDRGNSPLHF
TRBD1	TRBV6-5	TRBJ1-3	NA	TGTGCCAGCAGGGGAACAGGGGCCGGAAACACCATATATTTT	CASRGTGAGNTIYF
NA	TRBV24-1	TRBJ2-1	NA	TGTGCCACCAGTGAGATGGACAGAAAGAACTACAATGAGCAGTTCTTC	CATSEMDRKNYNEQFF
TRBD1	TRBV18	TRBJ1-1	NA	TGTGCCAGCTCACGCGGCAGGGGGCAAACTGAAGCTTTCTTT	CASSRGRGQTEAFF
NA	TRBV21-1	TRBJ2-5	NA	TGTGCCAGCACCCTGACAGGGGGGAAGGATCTCCAAGAGACCCAGTACTTC	CASTLTGGKDLQETQYF
NA	TRBV9	TRBJ2-7	NA	TGTGCCAGCAGCCCCGGGGGCTACGAGCAGTACTTC	CASSPGGYEQYF
NA	TRBV12-3/TRBV12-4	TRBJ2-7	NA	TGTGCCAGCAGTTCCCCCCCATCCGAGCAGTACTTC	CASSSPPSEQYF
TRBD2	TRBV5-4	TRBJ2-1	NA	TGTGCCACCCTGGGGACTAGCGGGGGGGCGGGGTGGAATGAGCAGTTCTTC	CATLGTSGGAGWNEQFF
NA	TRBV6-5	TRBJ1-1	NA	TGTGCCAGCAGTTACTCGACCGGCACAGGCACTGAAGCTTTCTTT	CASSYSTGTGTEAFF
NA	TRBV6-5	TRBJ1-5	NA	TGTGCCAGCATGGGCGGGGCCAATCAGCCCCAGCATTTT	CASMGGANQPQHF
TRBD2	TRBV6-5	TRBJ2-7	few	TGTGCCAGCAGCCTCCGGGGGGGGAGCGACGAGCAGTACTTC	CASSLRGGSDEQYF
NA	TRBV5-1	TRBJ2-2	many	TGCGCCAGCAGCTTAGACAGGCCCAGCACCGGGGAGCTGTTTTTT	CASSLDRPSTGELFF
TRBD2	TRBV19	TRBJ2-1	NA	TGTGCCAGTAGTCCCGGACTAGCGGGGGGGAGCTCCTACAATGAGCAGTTCTTC	CASSPGLAGGSSYNEQFF
NA	TRBV4-1	TRBJ2-7	NA	TGCGCCAGCAGCCAAGTCTTTGGGGGGACGGTATGCGAGCAGTACTTC	CASSQVFGGTVCEQYF
NA	TRBV2	TRBJ2-7	NA	TGTGCCAGCGTGGCAGGACAGCGCTACGAGCAGTACTTC	CASVAGQRYEQYF
NA	TRBV10-3	TRBJ1-1	NA	TGTGCCATCAGTGGCAGTTTGAACACTGAAGCTTTCTTT	CAISGSLNTEAFF
NA	TRBV25-1	TRBJ1-1	NA	TGTGCCAGCACTCCGCCCACGGGCACTGAAGCTTTCTTT	CASTPPTGTEAFF
TRBD1	TRBV18	TRBJ2-2	NA	TGTGCCAGCTCACGCTGGGGACAGATTGACACCGGGGAGCTGTTTTTT	CASSRWGQIDTGELFF
TRBD1	TRBV29-1	TRBJ2-7	NA	TGCAGCGTTGGAGGGACAGACATATACGAGCAGTACTTC	CSVGGTDIYEQYF
TRBD1	TRBV19	TRBJ1-4	NA	TGTGCCAGTAGAGACAGGGGAATGGATGAAAAACTGTTTTTT	CASRDRGMDEKLFF
NA	TRBV7-9	TRBJ1-3	once	TGTGCCAGCAACCCGGACAGCCCAATCTCTGGAAACACCATATATTTT	CASNPDSPISGNTIYF
NA	TRBV11-3	TRBJ2-3	NA	TGTGCCAGCAGCTTAGGTGGGGGCCATCCCACAGATACGCAGTATTTT	CASSLGGGHPTDTQYF
NA	TRBV5-1	TRBJ2-7	once	TGCGCCAGCAGCTTGCAGGGATTAGAGCAGTACTTC	CASSLQGLEQYF
NA	TRBV1	TRBJ1-1	once	TGCACCAGCAGCCAAGGCGGTCGCTACACTGAAGCTTTCTTT	CTSSQGGRYTEAFF
TRBD1	TRBV28	TRBJ1-2	NA	TGTGCCAGCCGAGGGGCGGGACAGAACTATGGCTACACCTTC	CASRGAGQNYGYTF
NA	TRBV2	TRBJ1-5	few	TGTGCCAGCAGCCTCCAGGGAGGTAATCAGCCCCAGCATTTT	CASSLQGGNQPQHF
NA	TRBV3-1/TRBV3-2	TRBJ2-3	NA	TGTGCCAGCAGCCGGCTAGGAGGGAGTAGGAGCACAGATACGCAGTATTTT	CASSRLGGSRSTDTQYF
NA	TRBV11-2	TRBJ1-1	NA	TGTGCCAGCAGCGGTGGACCGGGGACTGAAGCTTTCTTT	CASSGGPGTEAFF
NA	TRBV5-1	TRBJ1-2	NA	TGCGCCAGCAGCGGAGGGGACGGACAAGCTAACTATGGCTACACCTTC	CASSGGDGQANYGYTF
NA	TRBV29-1	TRBJ1-1	NA	TGCAGCGTTGGAGGGTTAGAGGGGAACACTGAAGCTTTCTTT	CSVGGLEGNTEAFF
TRBD1	TRBV10-3	TRBJ1-2	NA	TGTGCCATCAGTGAGGCCCCTTGGACAGGGCATGGCTACACCTTC	CAISEAPWTGHGYTF
NA	TRBV7-9	TRBJ1-1	NA	TGTGCCAGCAGCACACAAGGGGGGAACACTGAAGCTTTCTTT	CASSTQGGNTEAFF
NA	TRBV9	TRBJ2-1	NA	TGTGCCAGCAGCGGTCCCAGAACCCATGACAATGAGCAGTTCTTC	CASSGPRTHDNEQFF
TRBD1	TRBV18	TRBJ1-6	once	TGTGCCAGCTCACCCAGGGACAGGAGGGTTAATTCACCCCTCCACTTT	CASSPRDRRVNSPLHF
TRBD1	TRBV11-2	TRBJ1-3	NA	TGTGCCAGCAGCGCGCGGACAGGGGCTGGAAACACCATATATTTT	CASSARTGAGNTIYF